The clone carrying this T cell receptor beta chain was counted ten times or more. Antigen: not known. This sample was taken from a study of identical twins. Study findings and constraints: The more abundant beta clonotypes in cord blood had fewer insertions, and memory repertoires did not show this.

One entry per CDR3 protein, called by TCRdb with MiXCR from the 5' RACE reads. The repertoire includes around 690,000 distinct CDR3 sequences, around 20% of them detected once, and 4% to 5.5% sits in the top ten. The CDR3 runs to 16 residues. Trimming took 2 bases from V and 5 from J; bases not matched to a gene: 4. The germline CDR1 and CDR2 sequences are SGHRS and YFSETQ. These data are also associated with another study on T cells expressing NK-cell markers. That source adds: Eight donors were sequenced, of whom seven were HCMV-seropositive, while the remaining one was HCMV-seronegative. It is unclear if expanded NKG2C-expressing clones target HCMV antigens.

Sequenced sample: PBMCs. This chain joins TRBV5-1 and TRBJ2-1; 13 nucleotides align to TRBD2. The clonotype comes from a woman aged 18-35 years in good health. CDR3 in DNA: TGCGCCAGCAGCTTTACTAGCGGGAGGGTGAACAATGAGCAGTTCTTC. Translated: CASSFTSGRVNNEQFF. Full variable domain (remainder filled in from reference TRBV5-1 and TRBJ2-1): KAGVTQTPRYLIKTRGQQVTLSCSPISGHRSVSWYQQTPGQGLQFLFEYFSETQRNKGNFPGRFSGRQFSNSRSEMNVSTLELGDSALYLCASSFTSGRVNNEQFFGPGTRLTVL.